The sequence of this TCR beta chain was determined in a study of T cell responses to AZD1222 COVID-19 vaccine. Only in-frame clones appear in the TCRdb table, and some are missing; sequencing was by immunoSEQ multiplex PCR. The table records some 140,000 clones, approximately 93% of them present only once. CDR3 length equals 14 residues. Germline CDR1 and CDR2: SEHNR and FQNEAQ (reference sequence). V shed 0 bases and J shed 6 bases, with 11 bases lying between them. J is TRBJ1-1 and V is TRBV7-9, with D perhaps matching TRBD1 (5 bases). Sequencing used peripheral blood, obtained on day 0 of AZD1222 vaccination. The TCR was taken from an adult in good health. The CDR3 sequence is CASSLAWGRAEAFF. The DNA of the CDR3 is TGTGCCAGCAGCTTAGCGTGGGGCCGTGCTGAAGCTTTCTTT.